The TCR beta chain under discussion was sequenced for a study of T cells in Graves' hyperthyroidism and ophthalmopathy. General study findings and limits: The model identified upcoming ophthalmopathy a median 6.5 months ahead of onset.

Amplification of TCR beta CDR3 regions was performed using RNA transcripts as template. In the first-round RT-PCR of the TCR CDR3, the HTBI primer set was used. TCRdb redid the calling of the multiplex PCR reads with MiXCR, one entry per CDR3 protein. The sample records about 700,000 distinct CDR3 sequences, approximately 14% being singletons. This clonotype was observed many times. Its antigen is undetermined. The study enrolled patients aged 18 to 65 with newly diagnosed hyperthyroidism of under 2 months' duration. The CDR3 is made up of 15 amino acids. Germline V gene data show CDR1 as MNHEY and CDR2 as SVGAGI. Trimming took off 0 bases at V and 2 bases at J, with 10 bases between the two ends.

The sequencing sample was made of blood. The clonotype comes from a woman between 18 and 29 years old with Graves' hyperthyroidism. V and J are TRBV6-5 and TRBJ2-5, with D possibly matching TRBD2 (5 bases). The CDR3 DNA reads as TGTGCCAGCAGTTACTCGAACGGGGATCAAGAGACCCAGTACTTC. Protein product: CASSYSNGDQETQYF.